This is a list of T cell receptor beta chains from one sample in a study of blood T cell repertoires in COVID-19. Some clones are missing from TCRdb's copy, which holds only in-frame ones; the method was immunoSEQ multiplex PCR. The sample has about 230,000 clones; about 91% are singletons. Sample: PBMCs or T cells enriched from blood (not recorded which). The receptor source for this set is a woman in her 40s with acute COVID-19. Both conserved end residues are part of each CDR3. A D gene is named only where the DNA matches it firmly. The size field is filled for only some rows; it gives once, few, many or a size class.

V gene	J gene	D gene	clone size	CDR3 protein	CDR3 DNA
TRBV10-3	TRBJ2-3	TRBD2	-	CATDGTSGSMDTQYF	TGTGCCACCGATGGGACTAGCGGGAGTATGGATACGCAGTATTTT
TRBV4-1	TRBJ2-1	-	-	CASSQDRLSSYNEQFF	TGCGCCAGCAGCCAAGACAGGCTTAGCTCCTACAATGAGCAGTTCTTC
TRBV5-4	TRBJ2-1	TRBD2	-	CASTRAGTNYNEQFF	TGTGCCAGCACCCGGGCCGGGACTAACTACAATGAGCAGTTCTTC
TRBV7-8	TRBJ2-6	TRBD2	-	CASSLGDYSGANVLTF	TGTGCCAGCAGCTTGGGGGACTACTCTGGGGCCAACGTCCTGACTTTC
TRBV5-4	TRBJ2-1	TRBD1	-	CASSSYFGTGEQFF	TGTGCCAGCAGCTCTTACTTCGGGACAGGTGAGCAGTTCTTC
TRBV6-6	TRBJ2-3	TRBD2	once	CASSHPGLSPSF	TGTGCCAGCAGTCATCCGGGACTAAGCCCATCGTTT
TRBV13	TRBJ1-3	-	-	CASSSRVRGNTIYF	TGTGCCAGCAGCTCCAGGGTGCGGGGAAACACCATATATTTT
TRBV5-6	TRBJ1-2	TRBD1	few	CASSSGADRGKNYGYTF	TGTGCCAGCAGCTCCGGGGCGGACAGGGGAAAGAACTATGGCTACACCTTC
TRBV7-2	TRBJ2-7	TRBD2	few	CASSLVFSGGNYEQYF	TGTGCCAGCAGCTTAGTTTTTAGCGGGGGCAACTACGAGCAGTACTTC
TRBV19	TRBJ2-1	TRBD2	-	CASSPTSGRHEQFF	TGTGCCAGTAGTCCGACTAGCGGAAGGCATGAGCAGTTCTTC
TRBV7-9	TRBJ2-2	-	few	CASSFQGPNTGELFF	TGTGCCAGCAGCTTCCAGGGGCCGAACACCGGGGAGCTGTTTTTT
TRBV7-2	TRBJ2-7	TRBD2	-	CASSLGTSLYEQYF	TGTGCCAGCAGCTTAGGGACTAGTCTGTACGAGCAGTACTTC
TRBV2	TRBJ1-4	TRBD1	-	CASRTGGINEKLFF	TGTGCCAGCAGGACAGGGGGGATTAATGAAAAACTGTTTTTT
TRBV5-6	TRBJ1-2	TRBD1	-	CASSTGTGGFHGYTF	TGTGCCAGCAGCACAGGGACAGGGGGCTTTCATGGCTACACCTTC
TRBV9	TRBJ2-1	-	once	CASSNYDNEQFF	TGTGCCAGCAGCAACTATGACAATGAGCAGTTCTTC
TRBV5-8	TRBJ1-2	-	-	CASSLSWASQNYGYTF	TGTGCCAGCAGCTTGAGCTGGGCCAGTCAAAACTATGGCTACACCTTC
TRBV4-1	TRBJ1-2	-	-	CASSQVGGATGYTF	TGCGCCAGCAGCCAAGTAGGAGGGGCGACAGGCTACACCTTC
TRBV7-8	TRBJ2-7	-	-	CASATIRGYEQYF	TGTGCCAGCGCGACCATTCGGGGCTACGAGCAGTACTTC
TRBV30	TRBJ2-2	TRBD2	-	CAWNRRGGATGELFF	TGTGCCTGGAACAGGCGGGGGGGCGCTACCGGGGAGCTGTTTTTT
TRBV12-3/TRBV12-4	TRBJ2-2	-	few	CASSFPNTGELFF	TGTGCCAGCAGTTTTCCAAACACCGGGGAGCTGTTTTTT
TRBV5-4	TRBJ1-1	TRBD1	-	CASSLGGTAVVFF	TGTGCCAGCAGCCTCGGCGGGACAGCCGTTGTTTTCTTT
TRBV5-1	TRBJ1-1	-	-	CASSFRGTQKNTEAFF	TGCGCCAGCAGCTTTAGGGGGACGCAAAAGAACACTGAAGCTTTCTTT
TRBV29-1	TRBJ2-1	-	-	CSGHITEQFF	TGCAGCGGTCACATAACCGAGCAGTTCTTC
TRBV2	TRBJ2-3	TRBD1	-	CASSSQTGFTDTQYF	TGTGCCAGCAGCTCCCAGACAGGGTTCACAGATACGCAGTATTTT
TRBV19	TRBJ1-5	-	few	CASSAGTSSNQPQHF	TGTGCCAGTAGTGCTGGGACATCTAGCAATCAGCCCCAGCATTTT
TRBV9	TRBJ2-7	TRBD2	-	CASSVGGGFEQYF	TGTGCCAGCAGCGTAGGCGGGGGATTCGAGCAGTACTTC
TRBV18	TRBJ2-7	TRBD1	-	CASSPGTGGYEQYF	TGTGCCAGCTCCCCAGGGACAGGGGGCTACGAGCAGTACTTC
TRBV19	TRBJ2-7	-	-	CASSIVGLAASEQYF	TGTGCCAGTAGTATAGTAGGCCTAGCCGCCTCCGAGCAGTACTTC
TRBV10-2	TRBJ1-5	-	-	CASSESRRHSSNQPQHF	TGCGCCAGCAGTGAGTCCCGGAGGCACTCGAGCAATCAGCCCCAGCATTTT
TRBV9	TRBJ1-3	TRBD1	-	CASSPDRGRAGNTIYF	TGTGCCAGCAGCCCTGACAGGGGTAGGGCGGGAAACACCATATATTTT
TRBV28	TRBJ2-7	TRBD1	-	CASSSFPGQGYEQYF	TGTGCCAGCAGTTCTTTTCCGGGACAGGGCTACGAGCAGTACTTC
TRBV20-1	TRBJ2-7	-	-	CSASSGATYEQYF	TGCAGTGCTAGTTCAGGGGCCACCTACGAGCAGTACTTC
TRBV7-9	TRBJ1-1	-	-	CASSSWNTEAFF	TGTGCCAGCAGCTCATGGAACACTGAAGCTTTCTTT
TRBV4-1	TRBJ2-3	TRBD2	-	CASSPTRLAGQPDTQYF	TGCGCCAGCAGCCCTACTCGACTAGCAGGCCAGCCAGATACGCAGTATTTT
TRBV19	TRBJ2-7	-	-	CASSIGGNYEQYF	TGTGCCAGTAGTATTGGGGGGAACTACGAGCAGTACTTC
TRBV5-6	TRBJ1-2	TRBD1	-	CASRRDSRNYGYTF	TGTGCCAGCAGGCGGGACAGCCGTAACTATGGCTACACCTTC
TRBV7-9	TRBJ2-3	-	-	CASSLVSSVIDTQYF	TGTGCCAGCAGCTTAGTGTCTAGCGTCATAGATACGCAGTATTTT
TRBV6-1	TRBJ2-1	-	-	CASSEATFEQFF	TGTGCCAGCAGTGAAGCGACTTTTGAGCAGTTCTTC
TRBV12-3/TRBV12-4	TRBJ2-3	-	-	CASRKTGDTQYF	TGTGCCAGCAGGAAGACAGGAGATACGCAGTATTTT
TRBV7-2	TRBJ2-1	TRBD2	-	CASSLPAFSGGAYNEQFF	TGTGCCAGCAGCTTACCGGCTTTTAGCGGGGGCGCCTACAATGAGCAGTTCTTC
TRBV5-1	TRBJ2-1	-	-	CASSLDQGSYNEQFF	TGCGCCAGCAGCTTAGATCAGGGTTCCTACAATGAGCAGTTCTTC
TRBV3-1/TRBV3-2	TRBJ2-5	TRBD1	-	CASSRRTGGGETQYF	TGTGCCAGCAGCCGACGGACAGGGGGAGGAGAGACCCAGTACTTC
TRBV9	TRBJ2-5	-	once	CASREGTGLGETQYF	TGTGCCAGCAGAGAAGGCACAGGGTTAGGGGAGACCCAGTACTTC
TRBV18	TRBJ1-3	TRBD1	-	CASSPLDRGDTIYF	TGTGCCAGCTCACCCCTCGACAGGGGCGACACCATATATTTT
TRBV24-1	TRBJ1-4	-	once	CATSDSRGSGEKLFF	TGTGCCACCAGTGATTCTAGGGGGTCCGGTGAAAAACTGTTTTTT
TRBV2	TRBJ2-2	-	-	CASSPTRPGELFF	TGTGCCAGCAGCCCCACGAGGCCCGGGGAGCTGTTTTTT
TRBV5-4	TRBJ2-1	TRBD1	-	CASSPTGTSSYNEQFF	TGTGCCAGCAGCCCGACAGGGACAAGCTCCTACAATGAGCAGTTCTTC
TRBV9	TRBJ1-1	TRBD1	-	CASSVGSGTGNQDTEAFF	TGTGCCAGCAGCGTAGGCTCCGGGACAGGGAATCAAGACACTGAAGCTTTCTTT
TRBV14	TRBJ2-6	-	-	CASSLLGANVLTF	TGTGCCAGCAGCCTACTGGGGGCCAACGTCCTGACTTTC
TRBV10-3	TRBJ1-1	-	-	CAISESRGDTEAFF	TGTGCCATCAGTGAGTCTAGGGGCGACACTGAAGCTTTCTTT
TRBV24-1	TRBJ2-2	TRBD1	-	CATSDGTETGELFF	TGTGCCACCAGTGATGGGACAGAGACCGGGGAGCTGTTTTTT
TRBV29-1	TRBJ2-3	TRBD2	few	CSVTERERAVDTQYF	TGCAGCGTTACAGAGCGGGAGAGAGCAGTAGATACGCAGTATTTT
TRBV3-1/TRBV3-2	TRBJ2-3	TRBD2	-	CASSQGGLAAPADTQYF	TGTGCCAGCAGCCAGGGGGGTCTAGCGGCTCCCGCAGATACGCAGTATTTT
TRBV6-5	TRBJ1-2	-	-	CASTPRGWYGYTF	TGTGCCAGCACTCCACGGGGTTGGTATGGCTACACCTTC
TRBV5-6	TRBJ2-3	TRBD2	-	CASSPDSGRDTQYF	TGTGCCAGCAGCCCGGATAGCGGGAGAGATACGCAGTATTTT